The next 10 T cell receptor beta chains were all read from a single sample in a study of breast tumors, draining lymph nodes, adjacent tissues. The lymph nodes were axillary draining lymph nodes from breast cancer patients. From the multiplex PCR reads, TCRdb called clonotypes with MiXCR, one entry per CDR3 protein. The sample contains fewer than 200,000 distinct CDR3 sequences, about 33% of which appear only once. Sequencing was done on a sample of axillary lymph node tissue. The receptors were gathered from a female donor with breast cancer. Some clones in this sample may be carry-over from other donors' samples.

This clonotype was seen many times. The gene calls are TRBV7-6 and TRBJ1-2, with 10 bases aligning to TRBD1. The CDR3 covers 13 residues. The germline CDR1 and CDR2 sequences are SGHVS and FNYEAQ. Trimming took 6 bases from V and 5 from J; bases not matched to a gene: 3. In nucleotides, the CDR3 is TGTGCCAGCAGTAGGGACAGGGGATATGGCTACACCTTC. It codes for CASSRDRGYGYTF.

This clonotype was observed at least ten times. The chain couples TRBV5-1 to TRBJ1-2; 7 bases fit TRBD1. Germline CDR1 reads SGHRS; CDR2 reads YFSETQ. The junction had 5 bases not matched to a gene; V was cut back by 4 bases and J by 2 bases. The CDR3 covers 14 residues. The CDR3 sequence: CASSGGQINYGYTF. CDR3 DNA: TGCGCCAGCAGCGGGGGACAGATCAACTATGGCTACACCTTC.

This clonotype was seen many times. V gene TRBV20-1 combines with J gene TRBJ2-1; D is perhaps TRBD2 (7 bases). From germline, CDR1 is DFQATT and CDR2 SNEGSKA (reference sequence). The CDR3 contains 14 residues. Deletions cut 5 bases from V and 4 bases from J, with 15 bases between. CDR3 protein: CSARRGGGYNEQFF. The CDR3, as DNA: TGCAGTGCTCGTAGGGGGGGCGGGTACAATGAGCAGTTCTTC.

This clonotype has a count of ten or more. The rearrangement links TRBV5-1 to TRBJ2-7; D ambiguous. The V end was cut by 0 bases, the J end by 2 bases, with 9 bases between. CDR3 length: 14 residues. Germline V CDR1 and CDR2: SGHRS, YFSETQ. This chain's CDR3 is CASSLVVSPYEQYF. The CDR3 region has the DNA TGCGCCAGCAGCTTGGTCGTCTCTCCCTACGAGCAGTACTTC.

This clonotype was recorded at least ten times. This rearrangement joins TRBV9 to TRBJ2-1; D unresolved. Trimming stripped 0 bases from V and 0 bases from J, with 7 bases between. The V gene's germline CDR1 is SGDLS and CDR2 YYNGEE. There are 15 residues in the CDR3. The CDR3 loop is CASSVAQSSYNEQFF. As DNA, the CDR3 is TGTGCCAGCAGCGTAGCACAGAGCTCCTACAATGAGCAGTTCTTC.

This clonotype was found many times. This chain uses TRBV7-2 with TRBJ2-3; TRBD1 matches at 7 bases. Germline lookup yields CDR1 SGHTA and CDR2 FQGNSA. J gave up 1 base and V 3 bases, and 1 base lay outside the gene matches. This CDR3 has 14 residues. CDR3 loop: CASSFTGGTDTQYF. In DNA form, the CDR3 reads TGTGCCAGCAGCTTTACAGGGGGCACAGATACGCAGTATTTT.

This clonotype occurred many times. The chain employs TRBV27 and TRBJ2-1, with 10 bases matching TRBD1. Germline lookup yields CDR1 MNHEY and CDR2 SMNVEV (reference sequence). V trimming: 8 bases; J trimming: 2 bases; junction bases outside the gene matches: 15. CDR3 size: 18 residues. The CDR3 region is CASALRQGAATAYNEQFF. CDR3 sequence (DNA): TGTGCCAGCGCTTTGCGACAGGGGGCCGCTACTGCCTACAATGAGCAGTTCTTC.

Concerning this clonotype: This clone may be a read error of a much larger clone one base away. The chain links TRBV30 to TRBJ2-1, with 7 bases that match TRBD1. The V segment lost 4 bases and the J segment 6 bases; nucleotides outside the gene matches: 15. This CDR3 has 16 amino acids. Germline loops: CDR1 GTSNPN, CDR2 SVGIG (reference sequence). This CDR3 reads CAWILTPGQRTNEQFF. CDR3 nucleotides: TGTGCCTGGATCCTTACCCCGGGACAGAGGACCAATGAGCAGTTCTTC.

With regard to this clonotype: The CDR3 carries no conserved terminal phenylalanine or tryptophan, so it likely arises from a read error. The limits of the CDR3 on the DNA are not certain, so only TCRdb's listed CDR3 is given. This rearrangement joins TRBV5-1 to TRBJ2-3; TRBD1, as called in the table, went unchecked against the DNA. CDR1 is SGHRS, CDR2 YFSETQ, per germline. Termini included, the CDR3 measures 8 amino acids. The CDR3 spells CASSAGQR.

This clonotype showed up just a few times. A clone one base away is much larger, so this may be a read error. The V call is TRBV5-8, the J call TRBJ2-7; D ambiguous. The germline V gene encodes CDR1 SGHTS and CDR2 YDEGEE. Trimming removed 4 bases from V and 3 bases from J, with 14 bases in between. This CDR3 comprises 14 residues. DNA for the CDR3: TGTGCCAGCAGCCTAGGGTTCGCGAGCTACGAGCAGTACTTC. It codes for CASSLGFASYEQYF.